The rows below give T cell receptor beta chains drawn from one sample of a study of CD8+CD57+ T cells in acquired aplastic anemia. Via MiXCR, TCRdb re-called the reads, giving one row per CDR3 protein. This repertoire shows 450,000 to 600,000 distinct CDR3 sequences, over 25% found once; its top ten account for under 0.95%. Material for sequencing was sorted CD4+, CD8+, or CD8+CD57+ T cells (not recorded which) from PBMCs. These receptors came from a human donor with aplastic anemia. Each CDR3 is given with its conserved first and last residue. Fields, in order: J gene, clone size, V gene, D gene, CDR3 DNA, CDR3 protein. The D gene is left open where the match is weak. Clone size is shown for a subset of rows, as once, few, many or a class of expanded clone.

TRBJ1-5	NA	TRBV5-4	NA	TGTGCCAGCAGCTTGGCCCCAAGCCAGCCCCAGCATTTT	CASSLAPSQPQHF
TRBJ1-2	NA	TRBV25-1	TRBD1	TGTGCCAGCAGTACCTCCCTAAGGGGGGACAGCTATGGCTACACCTTC	CASSTSLRGDSYGYTF
TRBJ2-1	few	TRBV5-1	NA	TGCGCCAGCAGTACGTGGGGAGGAGAATACGATGAGCAGTTCTTC	CASSTWGGEYDEQFF
TRBJ1-1	once	TRBV19	TRBD1	TGTGCCAGTAGTATCGGACAGGGGAGAACTGAAGCTTTCTTT	CASSIGQGRTEAFF
TRBJ2-3	NA	TRBV19	TRBD1	TGTGCCAGTAGTAACAGGGGGTCCACAGATACGCAGTATTTT	CASSNRGSTDTQYF
TRBJ1-4	NA	TRBV5-4	NA	TGTGCCAGCAGCTTGTCAGGCCTTAATGAAAAACTGTTTTTT	CASSLSGLNEKLFF
TRBJ1-1	few	TRBV9	TRBD1	TGTGCCAGCAGCGTTGGCCACAGGGGGTACACTGAAGCTTTCTTT	CASSVGHRGYTEAFF
TRBJ2-1	few	TRBV24-1	TRBD2	TGTGCCAGCAGTCCAAGCGGGAGGGCCAATGAGCAGTTCTTC	CASSPSGRANEQFF
TRBJ1-1	NA	TRBV5-1	NA	TGCGCCAGCAGCTTCAAGGATAACACTGAAGCTTTCTTT	CASSFKDNTEAFF
TRBJ2-5	NA	TRBV2	TRBD1	TGTGCCAGCAGCGAACAGGGGGCGATCGAGACCCAGTACTTC	CASSEQGAIETQYF
TRBJ2-3	many	TRBV10-1	TRBD1	TGCGCCAGCAGTGGACAGGGGGCGGCAGATACGCAGTATTTT	CASSGQGAADTQYF
TRBJ1-2	many	TRBV20-1	NA	TGCAGTGCTAGAGACGGGACACTTGGCTACACCTTC	CSARDGTLGYTF
TRBJ2-2	NA	TRBV5-1	NA	TGCGCCAGCAGCTTGGAGCAGCCCCGTAACACCGGGGAGCTGTTTTTT	CASSLEQPRNTGELFF
TRBJ1-2	many	TRBV10-3	TRBD1	TGTGCCACCGAGACTAGTACAGGGGAAGACTATGGCTACACCTTC	CATETSTGEDYGYTF
TRBJ1-2	many	TRBV7-9	NA	TGTGCCAGCAGCTTACAGGGGAAATATGGCTACACCTTC	CASSLQGKYGYTF
TRBJ2-1	NA	TRBV20-1	NA	TGCAGTGCTTCCCCTGGGGGAGAGCGGTTCTTC	CSASPGGERFF
TRBJ2-7	many	TRBV19	NA	TGTGCCAGTAGTGACCCGGGACGGACGACCTACGAGCAGTACTTC	CASSDPGRTTYEQYF
TRBJ1-1	NA	TRBV29-1	NA	TGTGCCTGGAGTGTCGGCACGAACACTGAAGCTTTCTTT	CAWSVGTNTEAFF
TRBJ1-2	NA	TRBV25-1	TRBD1	TGTGCCAGCAGTTCTGGGACAGCAAATGGCTACACCTTC	CASSSGTANGYTF
TRBJ1-1	many	TRBV7-9	TRBD1	TGTGCCAGCAGCTTACTGACAGGGGGGAACACTGAAGCTTTCTTT	CASSLLTGGNTEAFF
TRBJ1-1	NA	TRBV6-1	TRBD1	TGTGCCAGCAGTGAAAGGACAGGGATGAACACTGAAGCTTTCTTC	CASSERTGMNTEAFF
TRBJ1-6	many	TRBV12-3/TRBV12-4	TRBD1	TGTGCCAGCAGGGGGACAGGGAATTCACCCCTCCACTTT	CASRGTGNSPLHF
TRBJ1-2	NA	TRBV18	NA	TGTGCCAGCTCACCTGCGGCGGTGAACGGCTACACCTTC	CASSPAAVNGYTF
TRBJ2-1	many	TRBV24-1	TRBD2	TGTGCCACCAGTGCTCCGGGACTAGCGGGAGGGGCCAATGAGCAGTTCTTC	CATSAPGLAGGANEQFF
TRBJ1-1	many	TRBV7-7	NA	TGTGCTAGCAGCTACAAGATGAACACTGAAGCTTTCTTT	CASSYKMNTEAFF
TRBJ1-5	NA	TRBV4-1	NA	TGCGCCAGCAGCCCCTGGGGGGACAGCAATCAGCCCCAGCATTTT	CASSPWGDSNQPQHF
TRBJ2-7	few	TRBV6-2/TRBV6-3	NA	TGTGCCAGCAGTCCTACGGGACACCGCTCCTACGAGCAGTACTTC	CASSPTGHRSYEQYF
TRBJ1-2	NA	TRBV20-1	NA	TGCAGTGCCACCGAGGGGCTCTGGGGTGGCTACACCTTC	CSATEGLWGGYTF
TRBJ2-7	NA	TRBV7-2	TRBD1	TGTGCCAGCAGCCCCAACGCGGGACAGGTCCATTACGAGCAGTACTTC	CASSPNAGQVHYEQYF
TRBJ1-2	NA	TRBV11-3	NA	TGTGCCAGCAGCTTAGTTTTGGGGACGTTTTGTGGCTACACCTTC	CASSLVLGTFCGYTF
TRBJ2-3	NA	TRBV20-1	NA	TGCAGTGCTAGAGTACCTCGCGAGCCAGATACGCAGTATTTT	CSARVPREPDTQYF
TRBJ1-3	NA	TRBV5-1	NA	TGCGCCAGCAGCTTGGTCCCACAGTACTCTGGAAACACCATATATTTT	CASSLVPQYSGNTIYF
TRBJ2-7	NA	TRBV7-8	NA	TGTGCCAGCAGCCAAGATTGGTCCGAGCAGTACTTC	CASSQDWSEQYF
TRBJ1-2	many	TRBV7-6	NA	TGTGCCAGCAGCTTCCCGGGGGGCTATGGCTACACCTTC	CASSFPGGYGYTF
TRBJ2-2	NA	TRBV24-1	NA	TGTGCCACCAGTGATTTATCAGCGACCGGGGAGCTGTTTTTT	CATSDLSATGELFF
TRBJ2-1	NA	TRBV2	NA	TGTGCCAGCAGTGATTATCGCGGGTTTCGGGAAGGTGAGCAGTTCTTC	CASSDYRGFREGEQFF
TRBJ2-3	few	TRBV9	NA	TGTGCCAGCAGCGTGGGGGTGGGAGCGGTCACAGATACGCAGTATTTT	CASSVGVGAVTDTQYF
TRBJ2-2	NA	TRBV2	TRBD2	TGTGCCGGCAGTTTAAGGACTAGCGGGACATCCGGGGAGCTGTTTTTT	CAGSLRTSGTSGELFF
TRBJ1-1	NA	TRBV5-1	NA	TGCGCCAGCAGCTTGGCGGTAGGGAGGAACACTGAAGCTTTCTTT	CASSLAVGRNTEAFF
TRBJ2-7	many	TRBV2	NA	TGTGCCAGCAGGGGGAACAGGGACTACGAGCAGTACTTC	CASRGNRDYEQYF
TRBJ1-5	many	TRBV10-3	NA	TGTGCCTCGCAGACCGGGACACTTAATCAGCCCCAGCATTTT	CASQTGTLNQPQHF
TRBJ2-7	many	TRBV7-6	NA	TGTGCCAGCAGCTTAGCGGCAGCGGCGAGCTACGAGCAGTACTTC	CASSLAAAASYEQYF
TRBJ2-5	many	TRBV2	NA	TGTGCCAGCAGTGATAGTGGGCAAGAGACCCAGTACTTC	CASSDSGQETQYF
TRBJ2-7	NA	TRBV19	NA	TGTGCCAGTAACCCCTCTTTGGGGGGAGCCTACGAGCAGTACTTC	CASNPSLGGAYEQYF
TRBJ2-1	many	TRBV7-6	NA	TGTGCCAGCAGCCCCTCTCATACCGCTCACAATGAGCAGTTCTTC	CASSPSHTAHNEQFF
TRBJ1-6	NA	TRBV5-1	NA	TGCGCCAGCAGCTCGTGGACCACCTCCTATAGTTCACCCCTCCACTTT	CASSSWTTSYSSPLHF
TRBJ2-5	few	TRBV7-6	TRBD2	TGTGCCAGCAGCCCCCGGACTAGCGGGAGAGTTGAGACCCAGTACTTC	CASSPRTSGRVETQYF
TRBJ2-7	NA	TRBV7-8	TRBD1	TGTGCCAGCAGTGGGCGCGGGACAGGTAACTACGAGCAGTACTTC	CASSGRGTGNYEQYF
TRBJ1-1	few	TRBV9	TRBD1	TGTGCCAGCAGCAAGGACAGGGAGAACACTGAAGCTTTCTTT	CASSKDRENTEAFF
TRBJ2-1	NA	TRBV5-1	NA	TGCGCCAGCAGCTTGAGTTCAGGTGACCATGAGCAGTTCTTC	CASSLSSGDHEQFF
TRBJ2-5	once	TRBV12-3/TRBV12-4	NA	TGTGCCAGCAGTTTAAACAGCCCAGTAGAGACCCAGTACTTC	CASSLNSPVETQYF
TRBJ1-1	few	TRBV5-1	NA	TGCGCCAGCAGCTTAGACGGGTCCATGAACACTGAAGCTTTCTTT	CASSLDGSMNTEAFF
TRBJ1-5	many	TRBV19	NA	TGTGCCAGTAGGGACGGATACAATCAGCCCCAGCATTTT	CASRDGYNQPQHF